The 21 T cell receptor beta chains below come from one sample, sequenced in a study of T cells expressing NK-cell markers. TCRdb reprocessed the 5' RACE reads, keeping one entry per CDR3 protein, no DNA. The table lists 450,000 to 600,000 distinct CDR3 sequences. Sequenced material: blood T cells: a sorted CD56 or NKG2C T cell subset, CD4+ or CD8+ T cells, or bulk PBMC T cells (not recorded which). The receptors here all came from a man aged 18 to 30 in good health.

The V gene is TRBV24-1, the J gene TRBJ2-3; the D gene TCRdb calls, TRBD1, cannot be checked with no DNA. This CDR3 has 15 amino acids. Germline V gene lookup returns CDR1 KGHDR and CDR2 SFDVKD. CDR3 region: CATSESGRVGDTQYF.

The chain carries TRBV11-1 and TRBJ2-5. The length of the CDR3 is 15 residues. The germline V gene has CDR1 SGHAT and CDR2 FQDESV (reference sequence). CDR3 protein: CASSPTNEPQETQYF.

The chain links TRBV11-1 to TRBJ2-1; TCRdb selects TRBD2, and the lack of DNA leaves this call unchecked. The CDR3 contains 18 residues. Germline V gives CDR1 SGHAT, CDR2 FQDESV (reference sequence). The CDR3 loop reads CASSQTSGRTGALNEQFF. The entire variable domain, with the rest obtained from reference TRBV11-1 and TRBJ2-1, is as follows: EAEVAQSPRYKITEKSQAVAFWCDPISGHATLYWYRQILGQGPELLVQFQDESVVDDSQLPKDRFSAERLKGVDSTLKIQPAELGDSAMYLCASSQTSGRTGALNEQFFGPGTRLTVL.

The rearrangement joins TRBV12-3 or TRBV12-4 to TRBJ2-6. The CDR3 totals 15 residues. The CDR3 protein is CASSFRFSGANVLTF.

The V call is TRBV7-9, the J call TRBJ2-7; TCRdb gives TRBD1 as the D gene, but with no DNA this cannot be confirmed. The CDR3 length is 17 residues. In germline, CDR1 is SEHNR, CDR2 FQNEAQ (reference sequence). The CDR3 spells CASSGRQHRGSSYEQYF.

The chain has TRBV18 and TRBJ2-7; TCRdb's D call of TRBD1 is untestable without DNA. CDR1 KGHSH and CDR2 LQKENI come from the germline V gene. This CDR3 has 16 residues. The CDR3 here is CASSRRTGSSSYEQYF.

The genes are TRBV5-5 and TRBJ2-1; TCRdb lists TRBD2, though no DNA is available to test this call. Germline V gene data show CDR1 as SGHKS and CDR2 as YYEKEE (reference sequence). This CDR3 comprises 18 residues. The CDR3 is CASSLMVAGLGSYNEQFF.

V gene TRBV18 combines with J gene TRBJ2-7; TCRdb selects TRBD1, and the lack of DNA leaves this call unchecked. From germline, CDR1 is KGHSH and CDR2 LQKENI. CDR3 length: 15 amino acids. The CDR3 loop is CASSPPMGASYEQYF.

The chain is built from TRBV30 and TRBJ1-1. Germline V gene sequence: CDR1 GTSNPN, CDR2 SVGIG (reference sequence). The CDR3 loop spans 13 amino acids. CDR3 protein: CAWSQRAWAEAFF.

The chain uses TRBV18 and TRBJ2-3; TCRdb's D call of TRBD1 is untestable without DNA. Looked up from germline, CDR1 is KGHSH and CDR2 is LQKENI. The CDR3 runs 19 residues. CDR3 loop: CASSPLGGQGVSYSDTQYF. Filled out from reference TRBV18 and TRBJ2-3, the complete variable domain reads NAGVMQNPRHLVRRRGQEARLRCSPMKGHSHVYWYRQLPEEGLKFMVYLQKENIIDESGMPKERFSAEFPKEGPSILRIQQVVRGDSAAYFCASSPLGGQGVSYSDTQYFGPGTRLTVL.

V usage is TRBV6-2 or TRBV6-3 and J usage is TRBJ2-1; the TRBD2 assignment by TCRdb is unverifiable without DNA. Germline V gene lookup returns CDR1 MNHEY and CDR2 SVGEGT. This CDR3 spans 14 amino acids. The CDR3 is CASSRGLAGGRQFF.

This chain joins TRBV5-6 and TRBJ2-7; the D call from TCRdb, TRBD2, cannot be confirmed without DNA. Looked up from germline, CDR1 is SGHDT and CDR2 is YYEEEE. The CDR3 is 14 amino acids. CDR3 amino acids: CASSMGLATDEQYF.

This sequence joins TRBV11-2 and TRBJ2-1; the D call of TRBD2 rests on TCRdb alone, since no DNA is present to check it. Germline-derived CDR1 and CDR2 are SGHAT and FQNNGV. The CDR3 is 19 residues long. CDR3 loop: CASSSQRAESGRTNNEQFF.

The chain is built from TRBV24-1 and TRBJ2-3; the D gene TCRdb calls, TRBD1, cannot be checked with no DNA. CDR1 is KGHDR and CDR2 is SFDVKD in the germline V gene. The CDR3 sequence is 16 residues long. CDR3 amino acids: CATSDLARTGGDTQYF.

This chain joins TRBV4-2 and TRBJ2-3; TCRdb gives TRBD2 as the D gene, but with no DNA this cannot be confirmed. The CDR3 is made up of 17 amino acids. Germline values: CDR1 LGHNA, CDR2 YNFKEQ. CDR3 sequence: CASSQDRASGSTDTQYF.

V gene TRBV29-1 combines with J gene TRBJ2-5; TCRdb indicates TRBD1, and absent DNA this call remains unverified. CDR3 length equals 13 residues. CDR1 is SQVTM, CDR2 ANQGSEA, per germline. The CDR3 sequence: CSVVIGTAGTQYF.

The chain joins TRBV4-1 to TRBJ2-1; there is no DNA to check the TCRdb D call of TRBD1. This CDR3 has 16 amino acids. Per germline, CDR1 MGHRA and CDR2 YSYEKL. The CDR3: CASSSRPGQGNNEQFF.

The V call is TRBV15, the J call TRBJ1-2. The germline V gene has CDR1 LNHNV and CDR2 YYDKDF (reference sequence). There are 14 residues in the CDR3. The CDR3 sequence: CATSRDWVSYGYTF.

This chain joins TRBV6-1 and TRBJ1-1; as DNA is missing, the TRBD1 call by TCRdb cannot be tested. Germline V gene lookup returns CDR1 MNHNS and CDR2 SASEGT. There are 15 residues in the CDR3. The CDR3 sequence is CASSGGLRGGTEAFF.

This rearrangement joins TRBV4-1 to TRBJ2-2. Germline V gives CDR1 MGHRA, CDR2 YSYEKL. The CDR3 runs 16 residues. The CDR3 region is CASSQVLHVSTGELFF.

This chain uses TRBV5-1 with TRBJ1-1; TCRdb picks TRBD1, but there is no DNA to check that call. Germline-derived CDR1 and CDR2 are SGHRS and YFSETQ. The CDR3 runs 14 residues. This CDR3 is CASSLQGQDTEAFF.